This T cell receptor beta chain was captured by sequencing in a study of cytomegalovirus exposure and HLA in healthy donors. Those who donated were healthy bone marrow donors. The CDR3 consists of 12 residues. CDR1 and CDR2 (germline): MNHEY, SVGAGI. V shed 4 bases and J shed 10 bases, with 11 bases lying between them. The PCR used 60 Vbeta and 13 Jbeta primers. The method was immunoSEQ multiplex PCR; TCRdb's version includes in-frame clones alone and lacks a portion of them. Among 100,000 to 150,000 clones, around 82% were seen once, and the ten largest hold under 2%. Sequenced sample: PBMCs. The receptor comes from a boy aged 5 to 17 in good health and CMV-seronegative. The chain couples TRBV6-5 to TRBJ2-4, with D tentatively TRBD1 (6 bases). The CDR3 DNA is TGTGCCAGCAGTTCCTTACAGGGAATTCAGTACTTC. Translation gives CASSSLQGIQYF.